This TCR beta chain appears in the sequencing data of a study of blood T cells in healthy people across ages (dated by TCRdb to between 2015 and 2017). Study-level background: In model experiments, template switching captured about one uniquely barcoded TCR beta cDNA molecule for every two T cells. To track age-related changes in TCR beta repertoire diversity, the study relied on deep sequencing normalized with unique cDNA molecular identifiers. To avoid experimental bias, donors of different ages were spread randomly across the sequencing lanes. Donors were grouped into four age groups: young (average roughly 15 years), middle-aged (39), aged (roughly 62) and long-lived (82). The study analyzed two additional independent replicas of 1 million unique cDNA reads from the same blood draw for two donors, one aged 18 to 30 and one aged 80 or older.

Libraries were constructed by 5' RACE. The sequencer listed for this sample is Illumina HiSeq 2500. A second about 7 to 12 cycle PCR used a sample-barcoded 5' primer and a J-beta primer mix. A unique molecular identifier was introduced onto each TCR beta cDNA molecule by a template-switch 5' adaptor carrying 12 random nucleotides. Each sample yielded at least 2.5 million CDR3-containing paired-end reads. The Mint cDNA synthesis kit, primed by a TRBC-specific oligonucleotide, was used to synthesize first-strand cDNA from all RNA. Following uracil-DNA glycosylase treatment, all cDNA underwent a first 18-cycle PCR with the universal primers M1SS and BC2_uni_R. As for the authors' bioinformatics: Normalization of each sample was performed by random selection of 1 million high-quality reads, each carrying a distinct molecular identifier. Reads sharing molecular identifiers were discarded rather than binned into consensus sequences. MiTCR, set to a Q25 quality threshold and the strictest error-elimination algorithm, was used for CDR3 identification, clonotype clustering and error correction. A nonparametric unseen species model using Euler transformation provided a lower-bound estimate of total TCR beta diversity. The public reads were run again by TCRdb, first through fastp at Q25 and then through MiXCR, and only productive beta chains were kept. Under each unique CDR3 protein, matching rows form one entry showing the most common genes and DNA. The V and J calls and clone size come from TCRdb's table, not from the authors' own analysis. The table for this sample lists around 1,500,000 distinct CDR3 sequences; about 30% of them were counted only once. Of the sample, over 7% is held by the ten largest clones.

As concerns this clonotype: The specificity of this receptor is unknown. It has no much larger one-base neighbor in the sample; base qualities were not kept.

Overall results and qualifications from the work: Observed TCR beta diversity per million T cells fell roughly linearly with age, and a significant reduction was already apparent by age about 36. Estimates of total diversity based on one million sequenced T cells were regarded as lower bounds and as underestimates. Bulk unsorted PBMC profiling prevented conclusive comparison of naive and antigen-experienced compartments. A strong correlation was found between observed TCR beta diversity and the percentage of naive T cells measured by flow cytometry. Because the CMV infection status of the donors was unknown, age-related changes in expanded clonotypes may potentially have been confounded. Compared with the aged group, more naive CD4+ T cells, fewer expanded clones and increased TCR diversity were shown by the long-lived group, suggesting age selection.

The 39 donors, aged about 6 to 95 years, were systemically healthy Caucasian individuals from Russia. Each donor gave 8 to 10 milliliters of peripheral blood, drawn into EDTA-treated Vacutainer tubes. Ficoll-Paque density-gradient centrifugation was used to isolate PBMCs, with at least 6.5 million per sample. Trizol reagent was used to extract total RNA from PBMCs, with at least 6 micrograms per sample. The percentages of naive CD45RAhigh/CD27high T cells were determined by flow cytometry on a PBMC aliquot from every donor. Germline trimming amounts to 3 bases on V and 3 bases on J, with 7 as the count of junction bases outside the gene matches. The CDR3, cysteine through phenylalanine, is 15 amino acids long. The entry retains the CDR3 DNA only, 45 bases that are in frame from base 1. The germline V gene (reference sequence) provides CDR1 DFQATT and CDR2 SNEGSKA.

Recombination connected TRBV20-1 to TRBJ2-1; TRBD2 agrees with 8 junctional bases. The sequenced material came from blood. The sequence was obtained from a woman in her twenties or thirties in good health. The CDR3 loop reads CSASVPAGVYNEQFF. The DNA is TGCAGTGCTAGTGTCCCAGCGGGAGTCTACAATGAGCAGTTCTTC.